The 11 T cell receptor beta chains below were found in one sample sequenced in a study of patients and donors after allogeneic stem cell transplantation. TCRdb re-derived calls from the RT-PCR reads in MiXCR, one entry per CDR3 protein. The sample shows about a million distinct CDR3 sequences, around 17% of them seen only once. Sequences were obtained from blood, either unsorted or a sorted T cell fraction (not recorded which). Source of these receptors: a human donor who was either an allogeneic HSCT recipient or a stem cell or donor lymphocyte infusion donor (not recorded which). It is not recorded whose cells these are; they may come from a transplant donor.

This clonotype has just a few counts. The CDR3 nucleotides read TGTGCCAGCAGTTACTCAGGGACGGGTGAAGCTTTCTTT. This sequence encodes CASSYSGTGEAFF. The chain links TRBV6-5 to TRBJ1-1, with D perhaps matching TRBD1 (5 bases). Germline CDR1 is MNHEY and CDR2 is SVGAGI. The CDR3 contains 13 residues. Trimming stripped 0 bases from V and 7 bases from J, with 9 bases between.

This clonotype was seen only a few times. V gene TRBV28 combines with J gene TRBJ2-7; 11 bases are shared with TRBD2. J was trimmed by 0 bases and V by 3 bases; bases with no gene match: 4. The CDR3 runs to 16 residues. CDR1 and CDR2 from the germline V gene are MDHEN and SYDVKM. In DNA form, the CDR3 reads TGTGCCAGCAGTTTTCCGCTAGCGGGAGGCTCCTACGAGCAGTACTTC. This gives the protein CASSFPLAGGSYEQYF.

The chain couples TRBV27 to TRBJ1-2; 9 bases align to TRBD1. CDR1 and CDR2 from the germline V gene are MNHEY and SMNVEV (reference sequence). V shed 5 bases and J 4 bases; nucleotides not matched to a gene: 11. CDR3 length equals 16 residues. The CDR3 sequence: CASSLVPGQGIYGYTF. In nucleotides, the CDR3 is TGTGCCAGCAGTCTAGTCCCGGGACAGGGAATCTATGGCTACACCTTC.

This clonotype was recorded many times. This chain uses TRBV3-1 with TRBJ2-3, with no clear D. Trimming pared 0 bases from V and 3 bases from J, leaving 1 base between. CDR1 and CDR2 from the germline V gene are LGHDT and YNNKEL (reference sequence). The CDR3 is 12 residues long. The chain's CDR3 is CASSQETDTQYF. The CDR3 DNA follows: TGTGCCAGCAGCCAAGAGACAGATACGCAGTATTTT.

In DNA, the CDR3 is TGCAGTGCTAGGGACAGGAGGAACACCGGGGAGCTGTTTTTT. As protein: CSARDRRNTGELFF. The chain recombines TRBV20-1 with TRBJ2-2; TRBD1 aligns across 7 bases. The CDR3 loop spans 14 amino acids. The ends lost 3 bases at V and 1 base at J; junction bases unmatched: 2. Germline V CDR1 and CDR2: DFQATT, SNEGSKA (reference sequence).

This clonotype was counted between two and nine times. V is TRBV4-3 and J is TRBJ1-4; D is ambiguous. The V gene lost 1 base and the J gene lost 6 bases, with 12 bases spanning the gap. The CDR3 loop spans 15 amino acids. Looked up from germline, CDR1 is LGHNA and CDR2 is YSLEER. Here the CDR3 reads CASSQAGSRDEKLFF. CDR3 nucleotides: TGCGCCAGCAGCCAAGCGGGCAGTAGGGATGAAAAACTGTTTTTT.

This clonotype was recorded only once. This chain connects TRBV12-3 or TRBV12-4 to TRBJ1-1, with TRBD1 matching 10 bases. With V trimmed by 7 bases and J by 4 bases, 6 bases remained unmatched. The CDR3 runs to 14 residues. The CDR3 bases are TGTGCCAGCACCCCGGGACAGGGGACCACTGAAGCTTTCTTT. Its translation: CASTPGQGTTEAFF.

The chain links TRBV5-1 to TRBJ2-7; 7 bases are shared with TRBD1. The J segment lost 3 bases and the V segment lost 0 bases, leaving 6 bases of the junction unmatched. From germline, CDR1 is SGHRS and CDR2 YFSETQ. The length of the CDR3 is 15 residues. The CDR3 coding sequence is TGCGCCAGCAGCTTGGACACCGGGACAGACTACGAGCAGTACTTC. Amino acid sequence: CASSLDTGTDYEQYF.

The CDR3 coding sequence is TGCGCCAGCACCGGACGAATTCAGTACTTC. Protein: CASTGRIQYF. The chain recombines TRBV5-1 with TRBJ2-4; D is ambiguous. V lost 6 bases and J 10 bases, leaving 8 bases between the germline ends. Germline CDR1 SGHRS, CDR2 YFSETQ. The CDR3 length is 10 residues.

The V gene is TRBV29-1, the J gene TRBJ2-7, with 7 bases matching TRBD2. This CDR3 spans 17 amino acids. Trimming removed 1 base from V and 0 bases from J; junction bases left unmatched: 12. Germline V lookup: CDR1 SQVTM, CDR2 ANQGSEA. CDR3 coding DNA: TGCAGCGTTGAAGCGGCCACCCTAGCGGACGTCTCCTACGAGCAGTACTTC. It codes for CSVEAATLADVSYEQYF.

Only a few counts were recorded for this clonotype. Written as DNA, the CDR3 is TGTGCCAGCAGTGAATGGTTGGAGACCCAGTACTTC. Translation gives CASSEWLETQYF. This chain joins TRBV25-1 and TRBJ2-5; D remains ambiguous. Trimming shortened V by 1 base and J by 5 bases, and 5 bases separated the two germline ends. The CDR3 spans 12 residues. CDR1 and CDR2 from the germline V gene are MGHDK and SYGVNS.